The clone carrying this T cell receptor beta chain was counted a few times. Antigen: not known. CDR1 and CDR2 (germline): MNHEY, SMNVEV (reference sequence). This CDR3 contains 15 residues. Trimming shortened V by 6 bases and J by 6 bases, and 18 bases separated the two germline ends. This sample is part of a study of T cell repertoires in cytomegalovirus infection. Study-wide context: Indications came from public TCR beta signatures; they pointed to CMV infection and to a matching HLA type. Study observations and caveats: Identification of carriers of CMV plus the relevant HLA was performed using cumulative public TCR beta family frequency.

A single record per CDR3 protein comes from TCRdb applying MiXCR to the reads. This repertoire shows 700,000 to 950,000 distinct CDR3 sequences, approximately 30% found once; its top ten account for around an eighth. Sample: cultured CD8+ T cells from PBMCs, taken from culture after CMV antigen stimulation. V is TRBV27 and J is TRBJ1-5; D remains ambiguous. The receptor was derived from a human donor in good health (CMV status not recorded). Some clones in this sample may be carry-over from other donors' samples. This CDR3 is CASSSIPLGGQPQHF. The CDR3 DNA sequence: TGTGCCAGCAGCTCAATACCCTTAGGCGGTCAGCCCCAGCATTTT.